This T cell receptor (beta chain) was retrieved from a study of post-analysis software for immune sequencing data. Study at large: Included among the disease courses, which were recorded for the cohort, were relapsing-remitting, secondary progressive and progressive-relapsing multiple sclerosis.

Unique molecular identifiers tagged the TCR beta cDNA libraries. Using its own MiXCR run on the PCR reads, TCRdb lists one record per CDR3 protein. Found here are more than 450,000 distinct CDR3 sequences, about 40% of them singletons; the top ten hold about 1.5%. Concerning this clonotype itself: Its antigen is as yet unknown.

Overall study findings and caveats: Controls had lower frequencies than patients of about 5 TRBV segments, which included TRBV5-6, TRBV5-1 and TRBV20-1.

CDR3 length: 15 residues. The germline gives CDR1 MNHEY, CDR2 SMNVEV (reference sequence). Sequencing was done on a sample of blood. This chain joins TRBV27 and TRBJ2-5, with TRBD2 matching over 13 bases. Gene TRBJ2-7 matches the end of the DNA better, so the J call may be wrong. This TCR came from a girl aged 10-17 years with multiple sclerosis. This chain's CDR3 is CASSPGLAGYYEQYF. The CDR3 nucleotides read TGTGCCAGCAGTCCGGGACTAGCGGGATATTACGAGCAGTACTTC.